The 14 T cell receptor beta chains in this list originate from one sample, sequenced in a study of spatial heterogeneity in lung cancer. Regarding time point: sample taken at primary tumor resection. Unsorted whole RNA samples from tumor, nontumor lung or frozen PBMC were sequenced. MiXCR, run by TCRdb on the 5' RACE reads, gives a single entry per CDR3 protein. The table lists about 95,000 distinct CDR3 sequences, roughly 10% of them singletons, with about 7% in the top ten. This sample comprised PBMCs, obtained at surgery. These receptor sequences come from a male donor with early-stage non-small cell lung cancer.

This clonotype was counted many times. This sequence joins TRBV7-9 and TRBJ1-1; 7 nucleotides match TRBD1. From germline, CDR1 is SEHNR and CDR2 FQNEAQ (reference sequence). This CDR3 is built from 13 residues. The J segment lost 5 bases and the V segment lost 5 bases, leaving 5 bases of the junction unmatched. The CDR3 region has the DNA TGTGCCAGCAGCCCCCGACAGGGAACTGAAGCTTTCTTT. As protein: CASSPRQGTEAFF.

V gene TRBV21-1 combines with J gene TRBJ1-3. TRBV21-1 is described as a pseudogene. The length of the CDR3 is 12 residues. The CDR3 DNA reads TGTGCCAGCAGCAAAGTAGGAAACACCATATATTTT. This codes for CASSKVGNTIYF.

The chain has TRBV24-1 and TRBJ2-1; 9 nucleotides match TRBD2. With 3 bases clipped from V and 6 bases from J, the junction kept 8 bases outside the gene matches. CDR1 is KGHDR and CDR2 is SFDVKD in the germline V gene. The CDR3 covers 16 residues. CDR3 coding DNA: TGTGCCACCAGTGATCTTTCCGGGACTAGCCGCAATGAGCAGTTCTTC. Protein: CATSDLSGTSRNEQFF.

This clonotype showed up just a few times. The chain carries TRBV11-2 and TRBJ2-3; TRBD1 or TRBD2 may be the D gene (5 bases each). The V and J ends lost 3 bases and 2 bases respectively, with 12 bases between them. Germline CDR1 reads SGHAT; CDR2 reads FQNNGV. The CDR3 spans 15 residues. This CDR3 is CASSFRDGATDTQYF. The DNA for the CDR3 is TGTGCCAGCAGCTTCCGGGACGGAGCCACAGATACGCAGTATTTT.

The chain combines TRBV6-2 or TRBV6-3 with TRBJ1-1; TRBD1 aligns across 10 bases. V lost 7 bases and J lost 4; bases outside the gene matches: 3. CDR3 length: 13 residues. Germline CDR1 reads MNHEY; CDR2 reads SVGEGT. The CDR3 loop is CASTRQGATEAFF. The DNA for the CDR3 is TGTGCCAGCACCCGACAGGGGGCCACTGAAGCTTTCTTT.

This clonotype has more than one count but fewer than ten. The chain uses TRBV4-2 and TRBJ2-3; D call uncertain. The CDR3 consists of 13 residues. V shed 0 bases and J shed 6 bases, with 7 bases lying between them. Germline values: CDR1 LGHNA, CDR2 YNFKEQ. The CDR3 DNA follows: TGTGCCAGCAGCCAAGACGTGTCGGATACGCAGTATTTT. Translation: CASSQDVSDTQYF.

The CDR3 coding sequence is TGCAGCGTTGGGGGGGGCGAGAATGAAAAACTGTTTTTT. This codes for CSVGGGENEKLFF. The chain combines TRBV29-1 with TRBJ1-4; D might be TRBD1 (6 bases). Trimming pared 4 bases from V and 5 bases from J, leaving 11 bases between. CDR3 length: 13 residues. The germline gives CDR1 SQVTM, CDR2 ANQGSEA.

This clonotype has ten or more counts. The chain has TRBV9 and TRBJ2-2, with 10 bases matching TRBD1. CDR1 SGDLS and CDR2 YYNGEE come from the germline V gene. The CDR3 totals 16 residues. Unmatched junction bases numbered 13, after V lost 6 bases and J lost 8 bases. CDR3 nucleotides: TGTGCCAGCAACACCGGGACAGGGGCTATTCGAGGGGAGCTGTTTTTT. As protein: CASNTGTGAIRGELFF.

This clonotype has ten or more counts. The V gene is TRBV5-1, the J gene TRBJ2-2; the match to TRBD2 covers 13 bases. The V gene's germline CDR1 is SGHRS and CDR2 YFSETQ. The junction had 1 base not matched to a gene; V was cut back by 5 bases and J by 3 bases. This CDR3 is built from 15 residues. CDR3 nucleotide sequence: TGCGCCAGCAGTGGACTAGCGGGAGACACCGGGGAGCTGTTTTTT. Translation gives CASSGLAGDTGELFF.

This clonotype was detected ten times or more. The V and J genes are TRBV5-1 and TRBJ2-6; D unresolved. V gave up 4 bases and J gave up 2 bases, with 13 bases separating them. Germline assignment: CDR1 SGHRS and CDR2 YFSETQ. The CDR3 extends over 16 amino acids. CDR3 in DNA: TGCGCCAGCAGCGCCTGGCGTGGGCCTGGGGCCAACGTCCTGACTTTC. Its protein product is CASSAWRGPGANVLTF. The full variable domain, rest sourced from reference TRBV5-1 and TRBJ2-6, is KAGVTQTPRYLIKTRGQQVTLSCSPISGHRSVSWYQQTPGQGLQFLFEYFSETQRNKGNFPGRFSGRQFSNSRSEMNVSTLELGDSALYLCASSAWRGPGANVLTFGAGSRLTVL.

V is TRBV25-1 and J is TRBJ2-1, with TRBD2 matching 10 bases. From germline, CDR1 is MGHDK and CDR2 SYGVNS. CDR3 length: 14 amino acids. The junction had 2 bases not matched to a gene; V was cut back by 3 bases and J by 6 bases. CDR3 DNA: TGTGCCAGCAGTGAGGGACTAGCGCGCAATGAGCAGTTCTTC. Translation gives CASSEGLARNEQFF.

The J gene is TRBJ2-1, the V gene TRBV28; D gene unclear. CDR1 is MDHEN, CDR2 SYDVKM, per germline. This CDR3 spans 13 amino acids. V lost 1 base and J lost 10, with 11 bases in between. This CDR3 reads CASSLSLIREQFF. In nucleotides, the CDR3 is TGTGCCAGCAGTTTATCCCTCATAAGGGAGCAGTTCTTC.

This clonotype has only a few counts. CDR3 region: CASSLTSGGGGELFF. The CDR3 DNA sequence: TGTGCCAGCAGCCTAACTAGCGGAGGAGGCGGGGAGCTGTTTTTT. The rearrangement joins TRBV11-2 to TRBJ2-2, with 8 bases matching TRBD2. Germline-derived CDR1 and CDR2 are SGHAT and FQNNGV. V gave up 5 bases and J gave up 7 bases; unmatched junction bases: 9. This CDR3 is 15 amino acids long.

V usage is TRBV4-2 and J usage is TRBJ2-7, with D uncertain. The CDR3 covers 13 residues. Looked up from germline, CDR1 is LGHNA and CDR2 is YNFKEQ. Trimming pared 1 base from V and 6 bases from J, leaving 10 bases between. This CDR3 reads CASSQGVPPEQYF. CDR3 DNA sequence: TGTGCCAGCAGCCAAGGGGTGCCTCCCGAGCAGTACTTC.